Listed below are T cell receptor beta chains from one sample, sequenced in a study of T cells after somatic rescue of genetic block. The table came from immunoSEQ multiplex PCR; TCRdb's copy has only in-frame clones and leaves some out. Here the sample spans roughly 51,000 clones, 90% to 96% being singletons. The sample taken for sequencing was peripheral blood mononuclear cells (PBMCs). These receptors were taken from a child less than two years old. CDR3s include the opening cysteine and the closing phenylalanine or tryptophan. The order of the fields is J gene, V gene, CDR3 protein.

TRBJ2-1 TRBV5-1 CASSVNRDNEQFF
TRBJ2-7 TRBV5-4 CASSPDSPYEQYF
TRBJ2-5 TRBV5-8 CASSLDLTNQETQYF
TRBJ2-3 TRBV27 CATLRTSSTDTQYF
TRBJ2-1 TRBV5-4 CASSRDSNEQFF
TRBJ1-2 TRBV7-2 CASSLMTGGGYTF
TRBJ2-7 TRBV11-3 CASSQQGAEQYF
TRBJ1-6 TRBV27 CATRTGVSPLHF
TRBJ1-4 TRBV28 CASRATGSYEKLFF
TRBJ1-5 TRBV2 CASTRGGVYNQPQHF
TRBJ1-5 TRBV27 CASSGRVNQPQHF
TRBJ2-1 TRBV9 CASSERGSGAYNEQFF
TRBJ2-7 TRBV5-4 CASSYPGTSNEQYF
TRBJ1-2 TRBV27 CASSLGTGVNYGYTF
TRBJ2-7 TRBV30 CAWSVEAEQYF
TRBJ2-3 TRBV19 CASSITRRDTQYF
TRBJ2-3 TRBV7-2 CASSLVLVPTDTQYF
TRBJ2-7 TRBV6-1 CASSETTPYEQYF
TRBJ1-2 TRBV29-1 CSVEDGYGYTF
TRBJ2-3 TRBV5-4 CASSLGLAGDTQYF
TRBJ2-2 TRBV5-4 CAGSLSGSVIGELFF
TRBJ1-5 TRBV10-3 CAISPGAGGNQPQHF
TRBJ2-5 TRBV5-1 CASSRDRGETQYF
TRBJ2-1 TRBV19 CASNVGLTYNEQFF
TRBJ1-1 TRBV2 CASSESVW
TRBJ2-1 TRBV5-4 CASSWGSGRAYNEQFF
TRBJ1-4 TRBV27 CASSFTRAANEKLFF
TRBJ2-1 TRBV6-6 CASSNPRAPDEQFF
TRBJ2-5 TRBV4-1 CASSQIPGFQTQYF
TRBJ2-7 TRBV7-8 CASSSTPGQGESEQYF
TRBJ2-2 TRBV5-4 CASKVTNTGELFF
TRBJ2-1 TRBV4-1 CASSQVPNEQFF
TRBJ2-7 TRBV5-1 CASSGPESGPPYEQYF
TRBJ2-1 TRBV4-2 CASSQVVGGEQFF
TRBJ2-7 TRBV6-1 CASKGAAYEQYF
TRBJ2-2 TRBV27 CASSFETVGAGELFF
TRBJ1-2 TRBV10-3 CAISELTANYGYTF
TRBJ2-3 TRBV7-8 CASSPQTGSGSSGDTQYF
NA TRBV29-1 CSVGGSSYEQYF
TRBJ2-7 TRBV4-1 CASSQEIASSSYEQYF